This passage covers 17 T cell receptor beta chains from one sample sequenced in a study of cytomegalovirus exposure and HLA in healthy donors (dated by TCRdb to the late 2010s). Receptor libraries were prepared by the immunoSEQ multiplex PCR assay. The table was pulled from immuneACCESS by TCRdb, which kept in-frame rearrangements only. Such tables lose some clones; where checked, under half of the loss comes from unresolved V genes, and the rest has no known cause. This sample has roughly 150,000 clones in its table, and around four fifths of those were observed once. The top ten constitute around 2.4% of the sample. Sequencing was performed on PBMCs. The origin of the receptors is a man aged 25-45 years in good health and CMV-seropositive.

The chain combines TRBV9 with TRBJ2-1, with TRBD2 identical over 8 bases. The CDR3 sequence is 15 residues long. Germline lookup yields CDR1 SGDLS and CDR2 YYNGEE. J lost 5 bases, V lost 3 bases, and 7 bases had no gene match. CDR3 DNA: TGTGCCAGCAGCGGGAGCGGGGGACCCCACAATGAGCAGTTCTTC. Residues: CASSGSGGPHNEQFF.

This chain uses TRBV10-1 with TRBJ2-5; TRBD1 is a possible D gene (5 bases). Germline CDR1 and CDR2: WNHNN and SYGVQD (reference sequence). The CDR3 totals 14 residues. V was pared by 0 bases and J by 2 bases, with 7 bases between. The DNA of the CDR3 is TGCGCCAGCAGTGAGTCGACAGCACAAGAGACCCAGTACTTC. It is translated as CASSESTAQETQYF.

The chain is built from TRBV7-6 and TRBJ1-2, with 7 positions matching TRBD1. Germline V gene sequence: CDR1 SGHVS, CDR2 FNYEAQ. V trimming: 4 bases; J trimming: 6 bases; junction bases outside the gene matches: 5. The CDR3 covers 13 residues. The CDR3 is CASSSDRWDGYTF. In nucleotides, the CDR3 is TGTGCCAGCAGCTCGGACAGGTGGGATGGCTACACCTTC.

The rearrangement links TRBV7-9 to TRBJ1-2; tentatively, D is TRBD1 (6 bases). V lost 5 bases, J lost 2 bases, and 12 bases lay in between. This CDR3 has 14 amino acids. Germline V gene sequence: CDR1 SEHNR, CDR2 FQNEAQ (reference sequence). CDR3: CASSQGGENYGYTF. CDR3 DNA sequence: TGTGCCAGCAGCCAAGGGGGGGAAAACTATGGCTACACCTTC.

The CDR3 sequence is CASSATGKNTEAFF. As DNA, the CDR3 is TGTGCCAGCAGCGCGACAGGGAAGAACACTGAAGCTTTCTTT. V usage is TRBV11-2 and J usage is TRBJ1-1, with TRBD1 matching 7 bases. Germline lookup yields CDR1 SGHAT and CDR2 FQNNGV. The trim removed 5 bases at V and 1 base at J, leaving 4 bases unmatched. CDR3 length: 14 residues.

The rearrangement links TRBV7-2 to TRBJ2-7; D uncertain. V lost 1 base to trimming and J lost 4 bases, with 14 bases between them. CDR1 is SGHTA and CDR2 is FQGNSA in the germline V gene. There are 15 residues in the CDR3. CDR3: CASSLVLQVEYEQYF. The CDR3 DNA reads TGTGCCAGCAGCTTAGTATTGCAGGTTGAGTACGAGCAGTACTTC.

The chain couples TRBV7-2 to TRBJ2-7; D call uncertain. V was pared by 2 bases and J by 2 bases, with 10 bases between. This CDR3 has 14 amino acids. Germline CDR1 reads SGHTA; CDR2 reads FQGNSA. The CDR3 DNA is TGTGCCAGCAGCTTATGGAGCCAAGCCTACGAGCAGTACTTC. The encoded protein is CASSLWSQAYEQYF.

This chain links TRBV14 with TRBJ2-7; the D gene is possibly TRBD2 (7 bases). The CDR3 has 16 amino acids. Trimming shortened V by 1 base and J by 4 bases, and 17 bases separated the two germline ends. CDR1 is SGHDN and CDR2 is FVKESK in the germline V gene. In DNA form, the CDR3 reads TGTGCCAGCAGCCAAGTTACCGGTAGGGGGGGGTACGAGCAGTACTTC. Protein sequence: CASSQVTGRGGYEQYF.

This clone has just one count. The chain couples TRBV7-9 to TRBJ2-5; D possibly corresponds to TRBD1 (6 bases). The CDR3 is 15 residues long. The germline V gene encodes CDR1 SEHNR and CDR2 FQNEAQ (reference sequence). Trimming cost V 5 bases and J 2 bases, with 15 bases left between them. CDR3 protein: CASSPARGPQETQYF. CDR3 bases: TGTGCCAGCAGCCCCGCCAGGGGACCACAAGAGACCCAGTACTTC.

The gene calls are TRBV10-1 and TRBJ2-7; TRBD2 aligns across 12 bases. The CDR3 is 17 residues long. Looked up from germline, CDR1 is WNHNN and CDR2 is SYGVQD (reference sequence). Trimming cost V 3 bases and J 5 bases; bases outside gene matches: 11. The CDR3 region is CASSEWRTSGGTDEQYF. CDR3 in DNA: TGCGCCAGCAGTGAATGGAGAACTAGCGGGGGGACGGACGAGCAGTACTTC.

The V and J genes are TRBV10-2 and TRBJ2-2, with 12 bases lining up with TRBD2. Germline CDR1 is WSHSY and CDR2 is SAAADI. V shed 7 bases and J 5 bases; nucleotides not matched to a gene: 8. This CDR3 region has 16 residues. The CDR3 protein is CASTSSGGADTGELFF. In DNA, the CDR3 is TGCGCCAGCACTTCTAGCGGGGGGGCCGATACCGGGGAGCTGTTTTTT.

Only one count was recorded for this clone. This sequence joins TRBV5-4 and TRBJ2-7; tentatively, D is TRBD2 (7 bases). The CDR3 totals 17 residues. Trimming left V 4 bases short and J 4 bases short, with 24 bases between. Per the germline V gene, CDR1 is SGHNT and CDR2 is YYREEE (reference sequence). Here the CDR3 DNA reads TGTGCCAGCAGCGGGGGACGGGGGGCCAACTTACGGTACGAGCAGTACTTC. It encodes CASSGGRGANLRYEQYF.

DNA of the CDR3: TGTGCCATCAGTTCAGTGAACACTGAAGCTTTCTTT. Translated, it gives CAISSVNTEAFF. This chain connects TRBV10-3 to TRBJ1-1; D ambiguous. The V end lost 5 bases, the J end lost 0 bases, and 4 bases lay between the germline ends. CDR1 and CDR2 from the germline V gene are ENHRY and SYGVKD. The CDR3 length is 12 residues.

The chain links TRBV5-5 to TRBJ1-5; 9 bases map to TRBD1. The V segment lost 1 base and the J segment 0 bases; nucleotides outside the gene matches: 8. CDR3 length: 18 amino acids. The germline V gene encodes CDR1 SGHKS and CDR2 YYEKEE (reference sequence). CDR3 nucleotides: TGTGCCAGCAGCTTGAGAATGACAGGGGGAAATAGCAATCAGCCCCAGCATTTT. As protein: CASSLRMTGGNSNQPQHF. Together with reference TRBV5-5 and TRBJ1-5, the CDR3 gives the full variable domain: DAGVTQSPTHLIKTRGQQVTLRCSPISGHKSVSWYQQVLGQGPQFIFQYYEKEERGRGNFPDRFSARQFPNYSSELNVNALLLGDSALYLCASSLRMTGGNSNQPQHFGDGTRLSIL.

The table lists this clone with a count of one. The V and J genes are TRBV7-6 and TRBJ1-6; 7 bases line up with TRBD1. CDR1 SGHVS and CDR2 FNYEAQ come from the germline V gene. V was pared by 0 bases and J by 0 bases, with 5 bases of the junction left unmatched. The CDR3 is 18 residues long. The CDR3: CASSLATGPSSYNSPLHF. CDR3 nucleotides: TGTGCCAGCAGCTTAGCGACAGGGCCCAGCTCCTATAATTCACCCCTCCACTTT. Looking up the rest from reference TRBV7-6 and TRBJ1-6 gives the full variable domain: GAGVSQSPRYKVTKRGQDVALRCDPISGHVSLYWYRQALGQGPEFLTYFNYEAQQDKSGLPNDRFSAERPEGSISTLTIQRTEQRDSAMYRCASSLATGPSSYNSPLHFGNGTRLTVT.

V is TRBV13 and J is TRBJ1-4; 11 bases fit TRBD1. There are 18 residues in the CDR3. With V trimmed by 5 bases and J by 2 bases, 10 bases remained unmatched. Germline-derived CDR1 and CDR2 are PRHDT and FYEKMQ (reference sequence). The CDR3 coding sequence is TGTGCCAGCAGCACTCGGACAGGGGGCACGGGGACTAATGAAAAACTGTTTTTT. It translates to CASSTRTGGTGTNEKLFF.

The V call is TRBV27, the J call TRBJ2-7; 7 bases map to TRBD1. V lost 2 bases to trimming and J lost 3 bases; unmatched junction nucleotides: 7. In germline, CDR1 is MNHEY, CDR2 SMNVEV (reference sequence). CDR3 length: 15 residues. This CDR3 reads CASSLVSRGFYEQYF. As DNA, the CDR3 is TGTGCCAGCAGTTTAGTGTCCAGGGGGTTCTACGAGCAGTACTTC.